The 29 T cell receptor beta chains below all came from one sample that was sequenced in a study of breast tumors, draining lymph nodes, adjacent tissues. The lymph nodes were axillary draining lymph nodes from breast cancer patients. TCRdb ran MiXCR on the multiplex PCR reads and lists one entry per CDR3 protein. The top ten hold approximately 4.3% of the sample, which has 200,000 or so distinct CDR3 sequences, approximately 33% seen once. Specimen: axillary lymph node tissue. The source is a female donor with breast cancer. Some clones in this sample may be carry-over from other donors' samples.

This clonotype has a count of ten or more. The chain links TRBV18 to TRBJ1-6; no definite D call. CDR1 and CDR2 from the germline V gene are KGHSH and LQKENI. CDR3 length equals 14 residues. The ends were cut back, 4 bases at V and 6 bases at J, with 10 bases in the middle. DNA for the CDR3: TGTGCCAGCTCACGCTCGGCCGGTAATTCACCCCTCCACTTT. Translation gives CASSRSAGNSPLHF.

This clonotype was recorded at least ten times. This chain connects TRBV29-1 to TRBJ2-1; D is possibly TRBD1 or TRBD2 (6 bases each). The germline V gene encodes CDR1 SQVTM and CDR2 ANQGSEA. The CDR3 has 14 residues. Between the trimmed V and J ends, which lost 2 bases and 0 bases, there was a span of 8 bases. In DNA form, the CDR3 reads TGCAGCGTTGAAAGGGGGGTCTCCTACAATGAGCAGTTCTTC. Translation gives CSVERGVSYNEQFF.

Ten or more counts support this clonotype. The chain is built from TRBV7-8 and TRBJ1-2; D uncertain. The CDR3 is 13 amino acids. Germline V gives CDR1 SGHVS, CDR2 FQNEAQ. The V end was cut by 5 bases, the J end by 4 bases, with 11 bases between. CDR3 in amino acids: CASSPNKRYGYTF. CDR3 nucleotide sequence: TGTGCCAGCAGCCCCAACAAGCGCTATGGCTACACCTTC.

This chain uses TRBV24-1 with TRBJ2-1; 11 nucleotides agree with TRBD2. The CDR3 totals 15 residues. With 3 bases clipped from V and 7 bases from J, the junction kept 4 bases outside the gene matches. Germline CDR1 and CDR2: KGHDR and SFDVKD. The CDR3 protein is CATSDASSGRNEQFF. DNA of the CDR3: TGTGCCACCAGTGATGCCTCTAGCGGGAGGAATGAGCAGTTCTTC.

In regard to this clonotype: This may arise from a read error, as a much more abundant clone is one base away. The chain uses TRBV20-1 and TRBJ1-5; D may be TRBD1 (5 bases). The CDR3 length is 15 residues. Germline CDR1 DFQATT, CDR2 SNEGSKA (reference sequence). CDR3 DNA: TGCAGTGCTGAAGACAGCAGCTATAGCAATCAGCCCCGGCATTTT. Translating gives CSAEDSSYSNQPRHF.

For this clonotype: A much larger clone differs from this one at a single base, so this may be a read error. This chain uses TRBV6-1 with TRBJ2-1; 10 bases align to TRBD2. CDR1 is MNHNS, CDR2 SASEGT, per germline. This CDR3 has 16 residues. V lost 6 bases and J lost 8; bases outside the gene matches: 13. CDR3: CASSPTSSGRAYEQFF. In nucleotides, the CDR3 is TGTGCCAGCAGCCCTACGAGCAGCGGGAGGGCCTATGAGCAGTTCTTC.

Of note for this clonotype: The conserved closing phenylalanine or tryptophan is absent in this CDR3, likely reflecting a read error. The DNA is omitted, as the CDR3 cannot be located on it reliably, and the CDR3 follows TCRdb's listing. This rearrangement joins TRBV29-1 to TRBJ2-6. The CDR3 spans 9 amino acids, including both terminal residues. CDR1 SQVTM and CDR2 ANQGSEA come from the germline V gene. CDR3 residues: CSVEIYETS.

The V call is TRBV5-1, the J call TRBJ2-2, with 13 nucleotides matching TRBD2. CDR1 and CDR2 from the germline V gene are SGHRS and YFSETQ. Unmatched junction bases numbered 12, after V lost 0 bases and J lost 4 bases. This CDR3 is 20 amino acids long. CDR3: CASSLGAGTSGTPGTGELFF. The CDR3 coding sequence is TGCGCCAGCAGCTTGGGGGCCGGGACTAGCGGGACCCCGGGCACCGGGGAGCTGTTTTTT.

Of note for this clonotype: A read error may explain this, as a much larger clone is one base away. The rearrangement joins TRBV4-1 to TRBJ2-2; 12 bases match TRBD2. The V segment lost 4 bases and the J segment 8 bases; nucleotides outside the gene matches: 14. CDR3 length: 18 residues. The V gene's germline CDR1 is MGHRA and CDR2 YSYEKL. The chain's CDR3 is CASSPTPLAGGIGGELFF. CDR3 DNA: TGCGCCAGCAGCCCCACGCCACTAGCGGGGGGAATAGGGGGGGAGCTGTTTTTT.

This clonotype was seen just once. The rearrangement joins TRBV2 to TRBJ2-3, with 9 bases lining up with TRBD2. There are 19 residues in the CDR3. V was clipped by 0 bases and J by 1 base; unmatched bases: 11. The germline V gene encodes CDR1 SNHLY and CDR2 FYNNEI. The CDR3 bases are TGTGCCAGCAGTGAAGCGAAGGATAGCGGGAGTTATCGCACAGATACGCAGTATTTT. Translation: CASSEAKDSGSYRTDTQYF. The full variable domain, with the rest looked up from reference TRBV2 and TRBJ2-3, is EPEVTQTPSHQVTQMGQEVILRCVPISNHLYFYWYRQILGQKVEFLVSFYNNEISEKSEIFDDQFSVERPDGSNFTLKIRSTKLEDSAMYFCASSEAKDSGSYRTDTQYFGPGTRLTVL.

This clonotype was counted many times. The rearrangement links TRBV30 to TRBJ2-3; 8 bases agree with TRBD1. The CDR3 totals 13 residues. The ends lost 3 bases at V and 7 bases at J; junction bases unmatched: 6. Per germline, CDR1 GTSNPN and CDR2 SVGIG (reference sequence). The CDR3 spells CAWRDRGKHTQYF. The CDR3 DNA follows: TGTGCCTGGAGAGACAGGGGCAAACATACGCAGTATTTT.

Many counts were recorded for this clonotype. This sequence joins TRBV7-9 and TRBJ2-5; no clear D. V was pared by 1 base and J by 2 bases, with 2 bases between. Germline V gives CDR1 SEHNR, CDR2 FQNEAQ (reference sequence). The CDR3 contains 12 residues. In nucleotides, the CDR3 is TGTGCCAGCAGCTTAGAGCAAGAGACCCAGTACTTC. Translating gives CASSLEQETQYF.

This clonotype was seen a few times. The CDR3 coding sequence is TGTGCCAGCAGCGTTGAAGACCTGGGGGACGAGCAGTACTTC. Protein sequence: CASSVEDLGDEQYF. This chain uses TRBV4-2 with TRBJ2-7, with D perhaps TRBD1 or TRBD2 (5 bases each). Trimming pared 5 bases from V and 5 bases from J, leaving 16 bases between. The CDR3 extends over 14 amino acids. The germline CDR1 and CDR2 sequences are LGHNA and YNFKEQ.

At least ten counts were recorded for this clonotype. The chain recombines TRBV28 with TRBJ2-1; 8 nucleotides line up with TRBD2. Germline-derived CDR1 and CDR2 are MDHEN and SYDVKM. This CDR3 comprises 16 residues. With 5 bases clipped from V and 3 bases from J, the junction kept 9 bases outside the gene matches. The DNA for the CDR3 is TGTGCCAGCAGTACCCTTAGCGGGACGGGCTACAATGAGCAGTTCTTC. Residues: CASSTLSGTGYNEQFF.

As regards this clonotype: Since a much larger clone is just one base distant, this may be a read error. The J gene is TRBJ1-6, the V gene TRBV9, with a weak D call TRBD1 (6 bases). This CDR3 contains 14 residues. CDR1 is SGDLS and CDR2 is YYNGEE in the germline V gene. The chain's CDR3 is CASSVNREFSPLPF. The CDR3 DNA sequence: TGTGCCAGCAGCGTGAACAGGGAGTTTTCACCCCTCCCCTTT.

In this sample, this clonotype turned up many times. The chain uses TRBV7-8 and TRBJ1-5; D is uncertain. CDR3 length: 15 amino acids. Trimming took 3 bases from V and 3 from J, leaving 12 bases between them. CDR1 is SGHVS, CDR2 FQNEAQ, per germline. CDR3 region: CASSFAGNINQPQHF. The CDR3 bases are TGTGCCAGCAGCTTTGCGGGCAATATCAATCAGCCCCAGCATTTT. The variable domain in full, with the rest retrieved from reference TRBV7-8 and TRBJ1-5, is GAGVSQSPRYKVAKRGQDVALRCDPISGHVSLFWYQQALGQGPEFLTYFQNEAQLDKSGLPSDRFFAERPEGSVSTLKIQRTQQEDSAVYLCASSFAGNINQPQHFGDGTRLSIL.

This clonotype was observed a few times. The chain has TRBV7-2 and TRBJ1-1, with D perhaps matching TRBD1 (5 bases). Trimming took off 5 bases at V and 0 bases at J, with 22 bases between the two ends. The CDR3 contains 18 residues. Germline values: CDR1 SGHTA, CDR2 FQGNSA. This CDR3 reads CASSQEVGGSQMNTEAFF. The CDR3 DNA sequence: TGTGCCAGCAGCCAAGAGGTCGGGGGGAGTCAGATGAACACTGAAGCTTTCTTT. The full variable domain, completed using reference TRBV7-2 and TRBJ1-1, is GAGVSQSPSNKVTEKGKDVELRCDPISGHTALYWYRQSLGQGLEFLIYFQGNSAPDKSGLPSDRFSAERTGGSVSTLTIQRTQQEDSAVYLCASSQEVGGSQMNTEAFFGQGTRLTVV.

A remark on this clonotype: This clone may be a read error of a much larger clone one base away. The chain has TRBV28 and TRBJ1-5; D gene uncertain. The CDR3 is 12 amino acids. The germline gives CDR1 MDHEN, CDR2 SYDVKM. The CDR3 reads CASSFGMQPLHF. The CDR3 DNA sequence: TGTGCCAGCAGTTTTGGGATGCAGCCCCTGCATTTT. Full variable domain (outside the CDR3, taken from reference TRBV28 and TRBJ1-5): DVKVTQSSRYLVKRTGEKVFLECVQDMDHENMFWYRQDPGLGLRLIYFSYDVKMKEKGDIPEGYSVSREKKERFSLILESASTNQTSMYLCASSFGMQPLHFGDGTRLSIL.

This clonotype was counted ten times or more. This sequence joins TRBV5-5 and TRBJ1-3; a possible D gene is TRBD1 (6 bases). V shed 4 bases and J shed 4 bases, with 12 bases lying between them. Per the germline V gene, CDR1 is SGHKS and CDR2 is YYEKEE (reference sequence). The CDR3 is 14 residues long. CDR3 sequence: CASSARTAGNTIYF. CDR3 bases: TGTGCCAGCAGCGCACGGACAGCCGGAAACACCATATATTTT. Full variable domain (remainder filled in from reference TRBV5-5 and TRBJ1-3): DAGVTQSPTHLIKTRGQQVTLRCSPISGHKSVSWYQQVLGQGPQFIFQYYEKEERGRGNFPDRFSARQFPNYSSELNVNALLLGDSALYLCASSARTAGNTIYFGEGSWLTVV.

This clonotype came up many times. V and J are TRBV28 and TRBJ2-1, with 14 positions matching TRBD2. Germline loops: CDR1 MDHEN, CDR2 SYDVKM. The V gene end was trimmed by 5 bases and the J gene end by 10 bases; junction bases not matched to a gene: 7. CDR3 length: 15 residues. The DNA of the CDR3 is TGTGCCAGCAGTCCGAGACTAGCGGGAGGGCGGGAGCAGTTCTTC. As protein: CASSPRLAGGREQFF.

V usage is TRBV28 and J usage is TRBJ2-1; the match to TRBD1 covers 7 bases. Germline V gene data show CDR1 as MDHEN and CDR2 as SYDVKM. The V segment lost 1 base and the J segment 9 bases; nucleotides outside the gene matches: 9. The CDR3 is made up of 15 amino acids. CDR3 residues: CASSLSTGPVSEQFF. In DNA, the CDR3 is TGTGCCAGCAGTTTATCGACAGGGCCCGTTAGTGAGCAGTTCTTC.

The CDR3 loop reads CASTFGRGTPLHF. The CDR3 DNA reads as TGTGCCAGCACCTTTGGAAGGGGGACGCCCCTCCACTTT. The rearrangement links TRBV11-2 to TRBJ1-6, with a weak D call TRBD1 (6 bases). The V gene's germline CDR1 is SGHAT and CDR2 FQNNGV. V lost 7 bases and J 13 bases, leaving 17 bases between the germline ends. The CDR3 spans 13 residues.

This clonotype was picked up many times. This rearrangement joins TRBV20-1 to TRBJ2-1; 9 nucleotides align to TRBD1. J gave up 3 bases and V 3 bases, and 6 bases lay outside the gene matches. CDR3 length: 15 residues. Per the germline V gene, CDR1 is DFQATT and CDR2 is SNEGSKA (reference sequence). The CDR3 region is CSARKATGGYNEQFF. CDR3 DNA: TGCAGTGCTAGGAAGGCGACAGGGGGCTACAATGAGCAGTTCTTC.

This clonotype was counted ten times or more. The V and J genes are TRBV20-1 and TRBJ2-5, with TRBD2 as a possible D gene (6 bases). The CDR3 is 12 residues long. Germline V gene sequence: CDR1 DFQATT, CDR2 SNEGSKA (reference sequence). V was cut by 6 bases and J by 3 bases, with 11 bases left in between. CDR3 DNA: TGCAGTGCGGAGGGACCGAAAGAGACCCAGTACTTC. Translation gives CSAEGPKETQYF.

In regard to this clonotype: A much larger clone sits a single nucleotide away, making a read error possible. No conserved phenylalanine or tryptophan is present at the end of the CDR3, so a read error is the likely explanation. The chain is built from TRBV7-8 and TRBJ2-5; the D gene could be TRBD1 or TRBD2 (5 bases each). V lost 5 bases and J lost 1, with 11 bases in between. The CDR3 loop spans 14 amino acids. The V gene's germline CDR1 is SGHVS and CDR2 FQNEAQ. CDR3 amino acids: CASSGVRGQETQYL. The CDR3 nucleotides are TGTGCCAGCAGCGGTGTGAGGGGCCAAGAGACCCAGTACCTC.

The CDR3 spells CASSLWRAKSPLHF. The CDR3 DNA follows: TGTGCCAGCAGTTTATGGAGAGCAAAATCACCCCTCCACTTT. The chain has TRBV28 and TRBJ1-6; D not certain. Germline CDR1 reads MDHEN; CDR2 reads SYDVKM. The CDR3 has 14 residues. The V end lost 0 bases, the J end lost 10 bases, and 10 bases lay between the germline ends.

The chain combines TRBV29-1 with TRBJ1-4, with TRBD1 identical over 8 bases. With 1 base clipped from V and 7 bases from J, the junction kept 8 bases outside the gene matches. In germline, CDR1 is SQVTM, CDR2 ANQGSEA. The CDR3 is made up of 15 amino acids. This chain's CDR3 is CSVEGGGGTGEKLFF. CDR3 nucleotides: TGCAGCGTTGAAGGCGGGGGCGGGACAGGTGAAAAACTGTTTTTT. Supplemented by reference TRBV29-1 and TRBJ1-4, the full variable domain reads SAVISQKPSRDICQRGTSLTIQCQVDSQVTMMFWYRQQPGQSLTLIATANQGSEATYESGFVIDKFPISRPNLTFSTLTVSNMSPEDSSIYLCSVEGGGGTGEKLFFGSGTQLSVL.

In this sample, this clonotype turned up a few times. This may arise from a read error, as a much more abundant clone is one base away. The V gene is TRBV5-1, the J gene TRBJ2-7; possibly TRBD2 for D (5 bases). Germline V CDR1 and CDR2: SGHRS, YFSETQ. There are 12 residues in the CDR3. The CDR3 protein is CASSREAYEHYF. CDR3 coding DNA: TGCGCCAGCAGCCGGGAAGCCTACGAGCACTACTTC.

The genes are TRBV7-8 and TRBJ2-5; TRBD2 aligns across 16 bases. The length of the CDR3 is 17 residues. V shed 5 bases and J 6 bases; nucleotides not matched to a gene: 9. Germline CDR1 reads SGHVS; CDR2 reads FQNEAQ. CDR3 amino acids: CASSRTGLAGGPKTQYF. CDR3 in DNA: TGTGCCAGCAGCCGTACGGGACTAGCGGGGGGGCCAAAGACCCAGTACTTC.